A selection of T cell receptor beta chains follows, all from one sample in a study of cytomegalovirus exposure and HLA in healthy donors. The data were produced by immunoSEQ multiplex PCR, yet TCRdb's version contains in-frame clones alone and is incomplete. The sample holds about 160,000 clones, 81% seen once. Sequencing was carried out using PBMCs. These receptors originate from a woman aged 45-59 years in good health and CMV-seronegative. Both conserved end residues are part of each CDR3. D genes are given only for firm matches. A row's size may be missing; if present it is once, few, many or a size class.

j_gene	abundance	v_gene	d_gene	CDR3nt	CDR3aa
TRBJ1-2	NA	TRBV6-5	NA	TGTGCCAGCAGACAGACTAACTATGGCTACACCTTC	CASRQTNYGYTF
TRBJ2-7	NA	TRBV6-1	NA	TGTGCCAGCAGTCAGAGGGGGGGGGCCAGCGAGCAGTACTTC	CASSQRGGASEQYF
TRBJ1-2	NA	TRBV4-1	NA	TGCGCCAGCAGCCAAGAGACGGGGGTAGGTGGCTACACCTTC	CASSQETGVGGYTF
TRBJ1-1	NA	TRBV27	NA	TGTGCCAGCAGTTATACCCTCACGGGAGGTGACACTGAAGCTTTCTTT	CASSYTLTGGDTEAFF
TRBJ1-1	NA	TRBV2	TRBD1	TGTGCCAGCAGTGAAGCCCGGACAGGGGACATTGAAGCTTTCTTT	CASSEARTGDIEAFF
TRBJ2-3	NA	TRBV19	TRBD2	TGTGCCAGTAGTTATAGCGGGAGCACAGATACGCAGTATTTT	CASSYSGSTDTQYF
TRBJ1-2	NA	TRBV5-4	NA	TGTGCCAGCAGCTTGGGTGGCAGCTATGGCTACACCTTC	CASSLGGSYGYTF
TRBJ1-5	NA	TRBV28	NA	TGTGCCAGCAGCCCCGGGAGTCAGCCCCAGCATTTT	CASSPGSQPQHF
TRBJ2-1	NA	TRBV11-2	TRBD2	TGTGCCAGCAGCTTAGGTGGACTAGCGGACAATGAGCAGTTCTTC	CASSLGGLADNEQFF
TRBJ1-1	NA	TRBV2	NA	TGTGCCAGCAATAACAGGCTAGACACTGAAGCTTTCTTT	CASNNRLDTEAFF
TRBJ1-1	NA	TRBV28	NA	TGTGCCAGCAGCCCTTGGGGGGGAACCACTGAAGCTTTCTTT	CASSPWGGTTEAFF
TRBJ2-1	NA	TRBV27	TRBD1	TGTGCCAGCAGTTTTCCTTCCGGGACAGGCGCCTACAATGAGCAGTTCTTC	CASSFPSGTGAYNEQFF
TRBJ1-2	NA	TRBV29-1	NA	TGCAGCGTTGTACGCTTAGAGGGCTACACCTTC	CSVVRLEGYTF
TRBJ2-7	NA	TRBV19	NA	TGTGCCAGTAGTAGCTCGGGGACCTACGAGCAGTACTTC	CASSSSGTYEQYF
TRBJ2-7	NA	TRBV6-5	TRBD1	TGTGCCAGCAGTGTGGGGACAGCCTCCTACGAGCAGTACTTC	CASSVGTASYEQYF
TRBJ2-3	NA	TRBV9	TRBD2	TGTGCCAGCTCTCGGGGGGGGGCGCAAAATACGCAGTATTTT	CASSRGGAQNTQYF
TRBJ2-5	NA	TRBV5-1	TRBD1	TGCGCCAGCAGCTTGGTCGACAGGGCAGTAGAGACCCAGTACTTC	CASSLVDRAVETQYF
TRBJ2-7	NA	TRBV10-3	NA	TGTGCCATCAGCGCGGACTACGGTAACGAGCAGTACTTC	CAISADYGNEQYF
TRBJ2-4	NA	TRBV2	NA	TGTGCCAGCAGTGAGGCGGGTATCGGGCCCAAAAACATTCAGTACTTC	CASSEAGIGPKNIQYF
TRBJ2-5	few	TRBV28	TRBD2	TGTGCCAGCAGGGAAAGGACTAGCTTGGAGACCCAGTACTTC	CASRERTSLETQYF
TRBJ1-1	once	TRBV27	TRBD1	TGTGCCAGCAGTTTAAGGGTGGGGACAGGCACTGAAGCTTTCTTT	CASSLRVGTGTEAFF
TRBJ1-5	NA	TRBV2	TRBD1	TGTGCCAGCAGTGGACAGGGGGCAGGGCAGCCCCAGCATTTT	CASSGQGAGQPQHF
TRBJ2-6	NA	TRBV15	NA	TGTGCCACCAGCAGATACTCGTCTGGGGCCAACGTCCTGACTTTC	CATSRYSSGANVLTF
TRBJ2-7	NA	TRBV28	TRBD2	TGTGCCAGCAGATGGACTAGCGGGAAGGGCGAGCAGTACTTC	CASRWTSGKGEQYF
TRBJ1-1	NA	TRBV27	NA	TGTGCCAGCAGTTTATCCAGGAACACTGAAGCTTTCTTT	CASSLSRNTEAFF
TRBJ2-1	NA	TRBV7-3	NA	TGTGCCAGCAGCTCGGGACTTGTCTACAATGAGCAGTTCTTC	CASSSGLVYNEQFF
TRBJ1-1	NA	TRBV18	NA	TGTGCCAGCTCATCCCGGGTCTCGAACACTGAAGCTTTCTTT	CASSSRVSNTEAFF
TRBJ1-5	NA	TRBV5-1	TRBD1	TGCGCCAGCAGCTTGCAGGGGGGTCAGCCCCAGCATTTT	CASSLQGGQPQHF
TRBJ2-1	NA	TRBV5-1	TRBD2	TGCGCCAGCGAAGGGACTAGCGGGGGGCGGGGTGAGCAGTTCTTC	CASEGTSGGRGEQFF
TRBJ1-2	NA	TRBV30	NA	TGTGCCTGGAGTGTAGCCCTTAACTATGGCTACACCTTC	CAWSVALNYGYTF
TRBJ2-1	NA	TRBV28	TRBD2	TGTGCCAGCAGCTTACCTTCGGGGGGAGGGCCTTTCCTCTCCTACAATGAGCAGTTCTTC	CASSLPSGGGPFLSYNEQFF
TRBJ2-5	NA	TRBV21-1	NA	TGTGCCAGCAGCCCCCGATGGGCAAAGGAGACCCAGTACTTC	CASSPRWAKETQYF
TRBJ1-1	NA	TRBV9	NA	TGTGCCAGCAGCCCAACGACAGGAGGGAACACTGAAGCTTTCTTT	CASSPTTGGNTEAFF
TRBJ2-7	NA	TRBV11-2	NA	TGTGCCAGCAGCTCGGTGGCCTACGAGCAGTACTTC	CASSSVAYEQYF
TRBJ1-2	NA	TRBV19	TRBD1	TGTGCCAGTAATATCTTGGACAGGGGCGACTATGGCTACACCTTC	CASNILDRGDYGYTF
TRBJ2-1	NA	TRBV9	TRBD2	TGTGCCAGCAGCGCCGGACTAGCGACGGGGGGCTACAATGAGCAGTTCTTC	CASSAGLATGGYNEQFF
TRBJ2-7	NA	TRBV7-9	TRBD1	TGTTCCAGCAGTACATACAGGGGAGAGGTTCCCTACGAGCAGTACTTC	CSSSTYRGEVPYEQYF
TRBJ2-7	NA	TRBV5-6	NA	TGTGCCAGCAGCTTGGGTCAGGCCGAGCAGTACTTC	CASSLGQAEQYF
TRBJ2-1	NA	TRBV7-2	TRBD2	TGTGCCAGCAGCATCCTAGCGGGAGTTTACAATGAGCAGTTCTTC	CASSILAGVYNEQFF
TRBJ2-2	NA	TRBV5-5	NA	TGTGCCAGCAGCCCCCGGGGGGCACAGGGTGGGACCGGGGAGCTGTTTTTT	CASSPRGAQGGTGELFF
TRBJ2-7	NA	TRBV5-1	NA	TGCGCCAGCAGCCCGGGTGACCTCCTGAGTTACGAGCAGTACTTC	CASSPGDLLSYEQYF
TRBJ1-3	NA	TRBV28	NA	TGTGCCAGCAGTCCACCAGGGGCTGGAAACACCATATATTTT	CASSPPGAGNTIYF
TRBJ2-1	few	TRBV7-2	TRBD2	TGTGCCAGCAGCTTAGTGCGGGGGGGAAATGAGCAGTTCTTC	CASSLVRGGNEQFF
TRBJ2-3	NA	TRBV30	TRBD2	TGTGCCTGGAGTGGATCGGGAGGGCCTCTAGATACGCAGTATTTT	CAWSGSGGPLDTQYF
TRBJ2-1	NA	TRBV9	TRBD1	TGTGCCACCACTCCGGGACAGGCGGACAATGAGCAGTTCTTC	CATTPGQADNEQFF
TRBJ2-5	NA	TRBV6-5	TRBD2	TGTGCCAGCAGTTCGCCGGGACTAGCGGGGCAAGAGACCCAGTACTTC	CASSSPGLAGQETQYF
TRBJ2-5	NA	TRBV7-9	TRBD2	TGTGCCAGCAGCCCGGGAGGGCCGGAGACCCAGTACTTC	CASSPGGPETQYF
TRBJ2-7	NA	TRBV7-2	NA	TGTGCCAGCAGCTCCCCTGAGGCGGGTCCCTACGAGCAGTACTTC	CASSSPEAGPYEQYF
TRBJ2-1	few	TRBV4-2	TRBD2	TGTGCCAGCAGCCAAAAGACTAGCGGAAGTTGGAATGAGCAGTTCTTC	CASSQKTSGSWNEQFF
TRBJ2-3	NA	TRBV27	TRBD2	TGTGCCAGCAGACTAGCGGGAGGGTTACCAGATACGCAGTATTTT	CASRLAGGLPDTQYF
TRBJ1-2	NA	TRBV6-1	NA	TGTGCCAGCAGTGAACGGGAATTTGGTAACTATGGCTACACCTTC	CASSEREFGNYGYTF
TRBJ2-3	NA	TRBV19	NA	TGTGCCAGTAGTATAGGGAGGGGGCATAGTACGCAGTATTTT	CASSIGRGHSTQYF
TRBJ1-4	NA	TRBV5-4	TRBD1	TGTGCCAGCAGCTTGGGGGACAGACCAAATGAAAAACTGTTTTTT	CASSLGDRPNEKLFF
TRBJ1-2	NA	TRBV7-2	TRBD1	TGTGCCAGCAGCCTATCAGGGGGAAGCTATGGCTACACCTTC	CASSLSGGSYGYTF
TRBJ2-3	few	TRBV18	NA	TGTGCCAGCTCACCAGAGACAGTAAGCACAGATACGCAGTATTTT	CASSPETVSTDTQYF
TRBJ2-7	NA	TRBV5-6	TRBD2	TGTGCCAGCAGACAAGCGGGAGGTTCGGGTTGGGAGCAGTACTTC	CASRQAGGSGWEQYF
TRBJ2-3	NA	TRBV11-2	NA	TGTGCCAGCAGTGGGGCGTGGGTGTGGGATACGCAGTATTTT	CASSGAWVWDTQYF